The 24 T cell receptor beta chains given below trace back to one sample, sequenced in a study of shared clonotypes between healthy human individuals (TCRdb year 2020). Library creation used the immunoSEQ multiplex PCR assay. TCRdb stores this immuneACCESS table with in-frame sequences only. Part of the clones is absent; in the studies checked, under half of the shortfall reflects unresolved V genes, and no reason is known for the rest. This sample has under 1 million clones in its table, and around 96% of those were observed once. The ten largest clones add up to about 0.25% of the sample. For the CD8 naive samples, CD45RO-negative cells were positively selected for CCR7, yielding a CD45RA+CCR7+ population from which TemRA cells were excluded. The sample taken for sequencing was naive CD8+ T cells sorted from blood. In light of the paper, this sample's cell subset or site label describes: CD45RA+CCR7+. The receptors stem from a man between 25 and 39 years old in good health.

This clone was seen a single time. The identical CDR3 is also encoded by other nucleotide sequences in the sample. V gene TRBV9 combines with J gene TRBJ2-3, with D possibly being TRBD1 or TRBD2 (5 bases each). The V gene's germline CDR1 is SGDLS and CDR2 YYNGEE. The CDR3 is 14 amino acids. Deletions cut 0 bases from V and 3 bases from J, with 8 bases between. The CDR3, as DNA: TGTGCCAGCAGCGTAGAGGGGAGTACAGATACGCAGTATTTT. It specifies CASSVEGSTDTQYF. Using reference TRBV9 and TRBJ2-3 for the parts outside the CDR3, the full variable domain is DSGVTQTPKHLITATGQRVTLRCSPRSGDLSVYWYQQSLDQGLQFLIQYYNGEERAKGNILERFSAQQFPDLHSELNLSSLELGDSALYFCASSVEGSTDTQYFGPGTRLTVL.

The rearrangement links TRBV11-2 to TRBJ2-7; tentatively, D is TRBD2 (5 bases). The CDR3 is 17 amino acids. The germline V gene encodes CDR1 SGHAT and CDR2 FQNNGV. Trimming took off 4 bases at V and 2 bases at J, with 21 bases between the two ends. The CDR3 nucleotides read TGTGCCAGCAGCTCCGATTTCGGCGGACTCCCCGCCTACGAGCAGTACTTC. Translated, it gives CASSSDFGGLPAYEQYF.

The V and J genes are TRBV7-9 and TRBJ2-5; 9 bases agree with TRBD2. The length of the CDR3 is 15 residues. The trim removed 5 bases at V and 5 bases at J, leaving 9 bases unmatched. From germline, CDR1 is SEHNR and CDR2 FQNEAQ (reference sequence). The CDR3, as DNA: TGTGCCAGCAGCAAAAACCTAGCGGGGTTGGAGACCCAGTACTTC. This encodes CASSKNLAGLETQYF. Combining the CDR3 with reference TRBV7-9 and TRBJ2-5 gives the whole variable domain DTGVSQNPRHKITKRGQNVTFRCDPISEHNRLYWYRQTLGQGPEFLTYFQNEAQLEKSRLLSDRFSAERPKGSFSTLEIQRTEQGDSAMYLCASSKNLAGLETQYFGPGTRLLVL.

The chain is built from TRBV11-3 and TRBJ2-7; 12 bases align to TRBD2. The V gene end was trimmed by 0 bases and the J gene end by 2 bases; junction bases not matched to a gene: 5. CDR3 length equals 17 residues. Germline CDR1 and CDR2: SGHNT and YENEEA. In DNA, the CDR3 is TGTGCCAGCAGCTTAGACTCCGGGACTAGCGGGCCCTACGAGCAGTACTTC. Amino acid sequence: CASSLDSGTSGPYEQYF.

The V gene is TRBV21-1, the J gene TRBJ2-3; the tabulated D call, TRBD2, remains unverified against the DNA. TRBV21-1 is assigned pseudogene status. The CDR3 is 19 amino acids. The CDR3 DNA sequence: TGTGCCAGCACCCTGGGAGCGGGAGGGCCTTTATGGAGCACAGATACGCAGTATTTT. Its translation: CASTLGAGGPLWSTDTQYF.

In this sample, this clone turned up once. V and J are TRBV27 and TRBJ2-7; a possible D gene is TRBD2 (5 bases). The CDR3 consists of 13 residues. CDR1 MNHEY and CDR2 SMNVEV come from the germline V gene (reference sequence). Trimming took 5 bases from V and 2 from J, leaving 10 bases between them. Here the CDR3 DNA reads TGTGCCAGCAGTCCGGGGAACGCCTACGAGCAGTACTTC. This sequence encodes CASSPGNAYEQYF.

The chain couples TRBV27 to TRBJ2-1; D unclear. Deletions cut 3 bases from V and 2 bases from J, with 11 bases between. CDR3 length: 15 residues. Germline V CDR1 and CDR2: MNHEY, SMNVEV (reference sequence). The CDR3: CASSFSGSPYNEQFF. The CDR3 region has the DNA TGTGCCAGCAGTTTCTCGGGCAGTCCCTACAATGAGCAGTTCTTC.

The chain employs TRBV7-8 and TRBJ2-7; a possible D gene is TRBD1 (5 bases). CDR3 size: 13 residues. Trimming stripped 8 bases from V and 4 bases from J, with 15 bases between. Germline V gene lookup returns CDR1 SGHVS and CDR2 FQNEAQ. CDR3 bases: TGTGCCAGCGGACCTCCGACAGAATACGAGCAGTACTTC. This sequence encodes CASGPPTEYEQYF. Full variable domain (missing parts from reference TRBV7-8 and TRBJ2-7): GAGVSQSPRYKVAKRGQDVALRCDPISGHVSLFWYQQALGQGPEFLTYFQNEAQLDKSGLPSDRFFAERPEGSVSTLKIQRTQQEDSAVYLCASGPPTEYEQYFGPGTRLTVT.

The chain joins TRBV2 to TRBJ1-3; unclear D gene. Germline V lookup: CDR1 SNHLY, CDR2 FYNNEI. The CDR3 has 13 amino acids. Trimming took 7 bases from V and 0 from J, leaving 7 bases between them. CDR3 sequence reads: CASIIDSGNTIYF. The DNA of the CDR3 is TGTGCCAGCATTATAGACTCTGGAAACACCATATATTTT.

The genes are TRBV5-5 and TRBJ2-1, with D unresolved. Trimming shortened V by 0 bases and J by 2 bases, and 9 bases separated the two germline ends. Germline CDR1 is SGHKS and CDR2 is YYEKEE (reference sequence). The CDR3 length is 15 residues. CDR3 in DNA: TGTGCCAGCAGCTTGGCGGCAAACCCCTACAATGAGCAGTTCTTC. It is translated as CASSLAANPYNEQFF.

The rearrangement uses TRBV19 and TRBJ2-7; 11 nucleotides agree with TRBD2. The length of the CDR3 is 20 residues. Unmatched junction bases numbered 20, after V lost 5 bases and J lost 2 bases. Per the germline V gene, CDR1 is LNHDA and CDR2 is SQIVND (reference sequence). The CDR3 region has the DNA TGTGCCAGTAGTGCCCGCGAGGGGGGACTTACTAGCGGGAGAACCTACGAGCAGTACTTC. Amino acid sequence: CASSAREGGLTSGRTYEQYF.

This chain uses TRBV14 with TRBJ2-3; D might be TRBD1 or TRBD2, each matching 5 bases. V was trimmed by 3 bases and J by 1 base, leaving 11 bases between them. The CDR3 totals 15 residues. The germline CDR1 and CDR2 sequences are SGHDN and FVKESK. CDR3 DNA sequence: TGTGCCAGCAGCCAGGGACCCGCTGGCACAGATACGCAGTATTTT. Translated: CASSQGPAGTDTQYF.

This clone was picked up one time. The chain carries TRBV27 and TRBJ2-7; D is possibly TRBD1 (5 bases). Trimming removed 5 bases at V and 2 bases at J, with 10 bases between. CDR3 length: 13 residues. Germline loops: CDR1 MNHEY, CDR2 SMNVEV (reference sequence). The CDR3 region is CASSDSAPYEQYF. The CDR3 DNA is TGTGCCAGCAGTGACAGCGCACCCTACGAGCAGTACTTC.

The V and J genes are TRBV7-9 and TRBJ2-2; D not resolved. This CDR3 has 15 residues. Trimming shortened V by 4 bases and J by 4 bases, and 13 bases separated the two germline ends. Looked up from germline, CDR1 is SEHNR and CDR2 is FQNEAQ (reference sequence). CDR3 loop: CASSWSGSITGELFF. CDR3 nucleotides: TGTGCCAGCAGCTGGTCCGGGTCGATCACCGGGGAGCTGTTTTTT.

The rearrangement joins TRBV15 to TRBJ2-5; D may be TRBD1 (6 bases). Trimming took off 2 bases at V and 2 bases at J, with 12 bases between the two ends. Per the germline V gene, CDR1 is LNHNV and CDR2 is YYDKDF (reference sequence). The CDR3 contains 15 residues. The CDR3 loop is CATSRKGGSQETQYF. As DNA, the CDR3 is TGTGCCACCAGCAGAAAAGGGGGAAGTCAAGAGACCCAGTACTTC.

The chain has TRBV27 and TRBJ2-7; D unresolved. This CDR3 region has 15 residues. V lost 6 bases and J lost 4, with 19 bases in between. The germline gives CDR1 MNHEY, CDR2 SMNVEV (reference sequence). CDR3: CASSTGPHLSYEQYF. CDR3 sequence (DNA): TGTGCCAGCAGCACCGGACCCCATCTTTCGTACGAGCAGTACTTC.

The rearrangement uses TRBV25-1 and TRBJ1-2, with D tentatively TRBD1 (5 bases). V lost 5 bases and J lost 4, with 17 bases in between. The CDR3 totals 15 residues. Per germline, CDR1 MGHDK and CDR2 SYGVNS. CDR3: CASSHLRQGGYGYTF. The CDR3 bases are TGTGCCAGCAGTCACCTAAGGCAGGGCGGCTATGGCTACACCTTC.

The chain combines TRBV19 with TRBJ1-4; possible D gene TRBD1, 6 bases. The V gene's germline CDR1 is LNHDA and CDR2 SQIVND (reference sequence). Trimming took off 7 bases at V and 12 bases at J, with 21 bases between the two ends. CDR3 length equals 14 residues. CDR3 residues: CASKELQGGIELFF. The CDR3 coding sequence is TGTGCCAGTAAAGAGTTACAGGGAGGAATCGAACTGTTTTTT.

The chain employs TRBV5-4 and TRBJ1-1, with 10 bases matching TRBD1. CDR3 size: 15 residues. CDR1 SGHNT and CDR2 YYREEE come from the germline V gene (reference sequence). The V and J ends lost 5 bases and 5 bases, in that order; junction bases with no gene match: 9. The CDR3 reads CASSSRDRGRTEAFF. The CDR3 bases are TGTGCCAGCAGTTCTAGAGACAGGGGGCGGACTGAAGCTTTCTTT. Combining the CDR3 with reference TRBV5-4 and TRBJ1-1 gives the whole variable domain ETGVTQSPTHLIKTRGQQVTLRCSSQSGHNTVSWYQQALGQGPQFIFQYYREEENGRGNFPPRFSGLQFPNYSSELNVNALELDDSALYLCASSSRDRGRTEAFFGQGTRLTVV.

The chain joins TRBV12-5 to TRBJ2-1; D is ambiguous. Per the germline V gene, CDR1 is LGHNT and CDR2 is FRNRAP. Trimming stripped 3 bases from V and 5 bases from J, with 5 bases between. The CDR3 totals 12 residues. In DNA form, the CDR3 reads TGTGCTAGTGGTTTTGGGGACAATGAGCAGTTCTTC. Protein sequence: CASGFGDNEQFF.

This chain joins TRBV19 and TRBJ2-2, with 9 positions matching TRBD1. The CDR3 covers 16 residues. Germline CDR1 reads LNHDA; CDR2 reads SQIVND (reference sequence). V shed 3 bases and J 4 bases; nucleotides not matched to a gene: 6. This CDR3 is CASSMYDRGSTGELFF. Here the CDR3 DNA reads TGTGCCAGTAGTATGTACGACAGGGGGAGCACCGGGGAGCTGTTTTTT.

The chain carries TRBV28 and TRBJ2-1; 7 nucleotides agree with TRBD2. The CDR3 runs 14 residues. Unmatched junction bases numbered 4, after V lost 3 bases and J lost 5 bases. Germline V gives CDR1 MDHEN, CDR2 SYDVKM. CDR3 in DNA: TGTGCCAGCAGTTTGGGACTAAGGAACAATGAGCAGTTCTTC. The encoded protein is CASSLGLRNNEQFF.

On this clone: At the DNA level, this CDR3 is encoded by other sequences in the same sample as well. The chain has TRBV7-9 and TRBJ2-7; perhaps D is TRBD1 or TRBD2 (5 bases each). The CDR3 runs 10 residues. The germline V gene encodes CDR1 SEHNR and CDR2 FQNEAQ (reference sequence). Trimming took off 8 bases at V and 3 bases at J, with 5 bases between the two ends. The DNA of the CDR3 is TGTGCCAGCGGGGGCTACGAGCAGTACTTC. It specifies CASGGYEQYF.

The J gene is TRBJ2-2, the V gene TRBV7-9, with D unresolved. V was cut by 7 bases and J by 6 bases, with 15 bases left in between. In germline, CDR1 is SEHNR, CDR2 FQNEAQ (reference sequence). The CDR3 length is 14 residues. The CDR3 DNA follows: TGTGCCAGCACTTTAGACACACTCCCCGGGGAGCTGTTTTTT. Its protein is CASTLDTLPGELFF. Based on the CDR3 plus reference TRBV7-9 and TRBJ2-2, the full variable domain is DTGVSQNPRHKITKRGQNVTFRCDPISEHNRLYWYRQTLGQGPEFLTYFQNEAQLEKSRLLSDRFSAERPKGSFSTLEIQRTEQGDSAMYLCASTLDTLPGELFFGEGSRLTVL.